The rows below give T cell receptor beta chains drawn from one sample of a study of cytomegalovirus exposure and HLA in healthy donors. Clones were read by immunoSEQ multiplex PCR, and TCRdb kept only the in-frame ones, dropping some. The table includes approximately 100,000 clones, about 85% detected once. The sequenced sample consisted of PBMCs. These receptor sequences come from a man in his forties in good health and CMV-seropositive. The CDR3 runs from the conserved cysteine through the conserved F or W. D genes are given only for firm matches. Clone size is stated in some rows and not others, as once, few, many or a class when expanded.

clone_size	j_call	d_call	v_call	cdr3_nt	cdr3_aa
few	TRBJ2-1	TRBD2	TRBV28	TGTGCCAGCAGATCACTAAACGGGGGCGGGGGGGAGCAGTTCTTC	CASRSLNGGGGEQFF
.	TRBJ2-7	TRBD1	TRBV28	TGTGCCAGCAGTTCCCGGGACAGGGCGTTCAGGAGCGAGCAGTACTTC	CASSSRDRAFRSEQYF
.	TRBJ2-7	.	TRBV9	TGTGCCAGCAGCCCAGGGGACCGCTACGAGCAGTACTTC	CASSPGDRYEQYF
few	TRBJ1-4	.	TRBV18	TGTGCCAGCTCAGTTTCGGCTAATGAAAAACTGTTTTTT	CASSVSANEKLFF
.	TRBJ2-3	TRBD1	TRBV5-4	TGTGCCAGCAGCCCTGACAGGGGAGTTTCCACAGATACGCAGTATTTT	CASSPDRGVSTDTQYF
.	TRBJ1-4	.	TRBV2	TGTGCCAGCATCCAACCACAGGGAATTAATGAAAAACTGTTTTTT	CASIQPQGINEKLFF
.	TRBJ1-1	.	TRBV28	TGTGCCAGCCTCGGGGGAACGAACACTGAAGCTTTCTTT	CASLGGTNTEAFF
.	TRBJ2-1	.	TRBV21-1	TGTGCCAGCAGCACCCAGAAATTAACCTACAATGAGCAGTTCTTC	CASSTQKLTYNEQFF
.	TRBJ2-1	.	TRBV6-5	TGTGCCAGCAGGCTCGCGGCCCAGGGGCACAATGAGCAGTTCTTC	CASRLAAQGHNEQFF
.	TRBJ2-7	TRBD2	TRBV11-2	TGTGCCAGCAGCTTGTGGAAGGGGCGGGAGGGCCTCGCCGAGCAGTACTTC	CASSLWKGREGLAEQYF
.	TRBJ2-1	TRBD2	TRBV7-8	TGTGCCAGCAGCTTAGCTCCGACTAGCAGAGAGCAGTTCTTC	CASSLAPTSREQFF
.	TRBJ1-2	TRBD1	TRBV7-2	TGTGCCAGCACTTACGGGACAGCGCCTAACTATGGCTACACCTTC	CASTYGTAPNYGYTF
.	TRBJ2-1	TRBD1	TRBV7-9	TGTGCCAGCAGCCCGCCCGGGACAGGATACAATGAGCAGTTCTTC	CASSPPGTGYNEQFF
.	TRBJ2-1	TRBD2	TRBV7-3	TGTGCCAGCAGCAAGACTAGCGGGGGATACAATGAGCAGTTCTTC	CASSKTSGGYNEQFF
.	TRBJ2-1	.	TRBV19	TGTGCCAGTAGTAACCCCCTGAGTGTCTACAATGAGCAGTTCTTC	CASSNPLSVYNEQFF
.	TRBJ1-1	.	TRBV5-1	TGCGCCAGCAGCTTAGGTGGGGGAGGGAACACTGAAGCTTTCTTT	CASSLGGGGNTEAFF
once	TRBJ2-7	TRBD2	TRBV7-2	TGTGCCAGCAGTACTAGCGGGGGGGCTAACGACGAGCAGTACTTC	CASSTSGGANDEQYF
.	TRBJ2-5	TRBD1	TRBV27	TGTGCCAGCAGTACGAGGGGGCTAGTCCAAGAGACCCAGTACTTC	CASSTRGLVQETQYF
.	TRBJ2-5	TRBD2	TRBV7-2	TGTGCCAGCAGCTTAGTTAGAACTAGCGGGAGGGTCGAGACCCAGTACTTC	CASSLVRTSGRVETQYF
.	TRBJ2-7	TRBD2	TRBV7-2	TGTGCCAGCAGCTTAAGCGGGGGGAACTACGAGCAGTACTTC	CASSLSGGNYEQYF
.	TRBJ2-1	TRBD2	TRBV6-5	TGTGCCACCTATACTAGCGGGGGGGCCAATGAGCAGTTCTTC	CATYTSGGANEQFF
.	TRBJ2-7	.	TRBV7-8	TGTGCCAGCAGCTTAAGAGAGGAGTTCGAGCAGTACTTC	CASSLREEFEQYF
.	TRBJ1-6	.	TRBV2	TGTGCCAGCAGCGCAAACGGGACACCAGCTTCACCCCTCCACTTT	CASSANGTPASPLHF
.	TRBJ1-6	.	TRBV2	TGTGCCAGCAAAGACAGGCCTATCTATAATTCACCCCTCCACTTT	CASKDRPIYNSPLHF
.	TRBJ1-2	TRBD1	TRBV5-6	TGTGCCAGCAGCTGGGAAACAGGGGGAGTTTGTAGCTACACCTTC	CASSWETGGVCSYTF
.	TRBJ1-2	.	TRBV28	TGTGCCAGCAGTTCTTCAGGGGAAAGGCGAGGCTACACCTTC	CASSSSGERRGYTF
.	TRBJ1-1	.	TRBV6-1	TGTGCCAGCAGTGAAGTGCCAGGGTCGAACACTGAAGCTTTCTTT	CASSEVPGSNTEAFF
.	TRBJ2-3	TRBD2	TRBV5-1	TGCGCCAGCAGCACTGGGACTAGCGGGAGCACAGATACGCAGTATTTT	CASSTGTSGSTDTQYF
once	TRBJ2-2	TRBD2	TRBV10-2	TGCGCCAGCAGGCTAGCGGGGTACACCGGGGAGCTGTTTTTT	CASRLAGYTGELFF
few	TRBJ1-2	.	TRBV6-6	TGTGCCAGCACTCAGGGGACAACCAATGGCTACACCTTC	CASTQGTTNGYTF
.	TRBJ1-1	.	TRBV5-1	TGCGCCAGCAGCCCCTTCTCGAACACTGAAGCTTTCTTT	CASSPFSNTEAFF
.	TRBJ1-4	.	TRBV19	TGTGCCAGTAGTGACCGGGGGGAGAATGAAAAACTGTTTTTT	CASSDRGENEKLFF
few	TRBJ2-7	.	TRBV11-2	TGTGCCAGCAGCTTTCCAGGGCCCTTCTCGGCGTACTTC	CASSFPGPFSAYF
.	TRBJ1-1	TRBD1	TRBV4-1	TGCGCCAGCAGCCAAGGGGACAGCCACACTGAAGCTTTCTTT	CASSQGDSHTEAFF
.	TRBJ2-7	TRBD1	TRBV5-8	TGTGCCAGCAGCTTGGTTGGGACAGGTTACTACGAGCAGTACTTC	CASSLVGTGYYEQYF
.	TRBJ1-4	.	TRBV7-2	TGTGCCAGCAGCTTAGAATTTGCGGATGAAAAACTGTTTTTT	CASSLEFADEKLFF
.	TRBJ2-1	TRBD2	TRBV2	TGTGCCAGCAGCCTTAGCGGGGGGGTCAATGAGCAGTTCTTC	CASSLSGGVNEQFF
.	TRBJ2-4	.	TRBV10-1	TGCGCCAGCACCTACAGGACCCCCAAAAACATTCAGTACTTC	CASTYRTPKNIQYF
once	TRBJ2-7	.	TRBV5-1	TGCGCCAGCAGCTTGGATCTCGAGCAGTACTTC	CASSLDLEQYF
.	TRBJ1-5	.	TRBV2	TGTGCCAGCAGGGACTCACTCGGGCCCCAGCATTTT	CASRDSLGPQHF
.	TRBJ2-5	TRBD1	TRBV5-1	TGCGCCAGCAGCGGGGGGACAGGGGGAAGCGGAGAGACCCAGTACTTC	CASSGGTGGSGETQYF
.	TRBJ2-7	TRBD1	TRBV19	TGTGCCAGTTCGGACAGGGCGCTATCCTACGAGCAGTACTTC	CASSDRALSYEQYF
.	TRBJ2-2	.	TRBV9	TGTGCCAGCAGCGTAGCTACGCAGGAATTGATCACCGGGGAGCTGTTTTTT	CASSVATQELITGELFF
.	TRBJ2-1	.	TRBV19	TGTGCCAGTAGTGCCTACAGGGCTCTCCCCTACAATGAGCAGTTCTTC	CASSAYRALPYNEQFF
.	TRBJ2-6	.	TRBV28	TGTGCCACCAAGCCCCCCGGGACAAGCCTCTCTGGGGCCAACGTCCCGACTTTC	CATKPPGTSLSGANVPTF
.	TRBJ2-1	TRBD2	TRBV7-3	TGTGCCAGCAGCCCCGCGGGACTAAGGAATGAGCAGTTCTTC	CASSPAGLRNEQFF
.	TRBJ1-2	TRBD1	TRBV2	TGTGCCAGCAGTGATCGGTCGACAGGGGACTATGGCTACACCTTC	CASSDRSTGDYGYTF
.	TRBJ2-3	.	TRBV6-6	TGTGCCAGCAGTCCCTCGGAGGATACGCAGTATTTT	CASSPSEDTQYF
.	TRBJ1-1	TRBD1	TRBV7-9	TGTGCCAGCAGCTTAGTGGGCAGGGGGAGGACTGAAGCTTTCTTT	CASSLVGRGRTEAFF
.	TRBJ1-2	.	TRBV7-2	TGTGCCAGCAGCCCCGGGGGGGGTGTAAACTATGGCTACACCTTC	CASSPGGGVNYGYTF
.	TRBJ2-5	.	TRBV19	TGTGCCAGTAGTATCAGGCGAGAACAAGAGACCCAGTACTTC	CASSIRREQETQYF
.	TRBJ2-5	.	TRBV5-4	TGTGCCAGCAGCCGGAGCTTCATCCAAGAGACCCAGTACTTC	CASSRSFIQETQYF
.	TRBJ2-5	TRBD2	TRBV5-4	TGTGCCAGCAGCTTACGACGGGAGGGGGGGACCCAGTACTTC	CASSLRREGGTQYF
.	TRBJ1-2	TRBD1	TRBV2	TGTGCCAGCAGCCTGGACAGGCCTAACTATGGCTACACCTTC	CASSLDRPNYGYTF
.	TRBJ1-2	TRBD1	TRBV2	TGTGCCAGCAGGCTTGACAGGGGGCAAGGCTACACCTTC	CASRLDRGQGYTF
.	TRBJ2-7	TRBD1	TRBV7-9	TGTGCCAGCAGCGGATCTCGGACAGGGGTTGGGGTCTACGAGCAGTACTTC	CASSGSRTGVGVYEQYF
.	TRBJ2-5	.	TRBV5-1	TGCGCCAGCAGCTTGGGCAGTAAAGAGACCCAGTACTTC	CASSLGSKETQYF
.	TRBJ2-5	TRBD2	TRBV13	TGTGCCAGCAGCTTAGGCAGCGGGAGCGGAGCGGGAGAGACCCAGTACTTC	CASSLGSGSGAGETQYF
.	TRBJ1-2	.	TRBV4-1	TGCGCCAGCAGCCAAGTAACAGCCTATGGCTACACCTTC	CASSQVTAYGYTF
.	TRBJ2-5	TRBD1	TRBV9	TGTGCCAGCAGCGCAGACAGGGGGAGGACAGAGACCCAGTACTTC	CASSADRGRTETQYF